This TCR beta chain was documented in a study of T cells in Graves' hyperthyroidism and ophthalmopathy. V lost 2 bases, J lost 4 bases, and 4 bases stayed unmatched. From germline, CDR1 is MNHEY and CDR2 SMNVEV (reference sequence). This CDR3 contains 15 residues. Amplified TCR beta CDR3 regions derived from RNA transcripts. HTBI primers were the set used in a first-round RT-PCR of the TCR CDR3. TCRdb fed the multiplex PCR reads into MiXCR, producing one record per CDR3 protein. The sample yields about 270,000 distinct CDR3 sequences, roughly 22% seen once. The specimen was blood. The source is a man aged 25-45 years with Graves' ophthalmopathy. The chain combines TRBV27 with TRBJ2-7; 11 nucleotides align to TRBD2. CDR3 sequence reads: CASSLQTSGNYEQYF. DNA for the CDR3: TGTGCCAGCAGTTTACAGACTAGCGGGAATTACGAGCAGTACTTC.